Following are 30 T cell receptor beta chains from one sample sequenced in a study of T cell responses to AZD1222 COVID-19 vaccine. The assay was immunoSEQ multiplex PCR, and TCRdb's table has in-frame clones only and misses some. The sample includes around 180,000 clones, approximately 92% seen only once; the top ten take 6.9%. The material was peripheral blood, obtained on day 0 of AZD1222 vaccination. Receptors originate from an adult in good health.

The CDR3 sequence: CASSGGRTDTQYF. The DNA for the CDR3 is TGTGCCAGTAGCGGGGGGCGCACAGATACGCAGTATTTT. The V and J genes are TRBV3-1 (or the pseudogene TRBV3-2) and TRBJ2-3; TRBD2 matches 10 bases. The germline CDR1 and CDR2 sequences are LGHDT and YNNKEL (reference sequence). This CDR3 comprises 13 residues. The ends lost 9 bases at V and 1 base at J; junction bases unmatched: 1.

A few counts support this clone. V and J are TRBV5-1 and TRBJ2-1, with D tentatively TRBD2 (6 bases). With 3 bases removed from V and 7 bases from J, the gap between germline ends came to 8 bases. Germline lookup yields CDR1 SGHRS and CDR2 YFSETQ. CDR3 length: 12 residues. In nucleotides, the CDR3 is TGCGCCAGCAGCTCGGGACTTAATGAGCAGTTCTTC. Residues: CASSSGLNEQFF.

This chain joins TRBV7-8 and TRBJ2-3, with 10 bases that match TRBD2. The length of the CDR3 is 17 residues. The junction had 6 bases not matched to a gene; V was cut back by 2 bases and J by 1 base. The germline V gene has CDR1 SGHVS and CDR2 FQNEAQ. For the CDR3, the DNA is TGTGCCAGCAGCTTACGTACTAGCGGGGTCCGCACAGATACGCAGTATTTT. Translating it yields CASSLRTSGVRTDTQYF. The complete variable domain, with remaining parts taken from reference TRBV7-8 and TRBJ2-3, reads GAGVSQSPRYKVAKRGQDVALRCDPISGHVSLFWYQQALGQGPEFLTYFQNEAQLDKSGLPSDRFFAERPEGSVSTLKIQRTQQEDSAVYLCASSLRTSGVRTDTQYFGPGTRLTVL.

CDR3 in DNA: TGTGCCAGCAGCCAAGGCGCAGGGGAAGAGACCCAGTACTTC. Amino acids: CASSQGAGEETQYF. The chain has TRBV3-1 (or the pseudogene TRBV3-2) and TRBJ2-5; tentatively, D is TRBD1 (6 bases). Trimming left V 1 base short and J 3 bases short, with 9 bases between. Germline V gene lookup returns CDR1 LGHDT and CDR2 YNNKEL (reference sequence). The CDR3 has 14 amino acids.

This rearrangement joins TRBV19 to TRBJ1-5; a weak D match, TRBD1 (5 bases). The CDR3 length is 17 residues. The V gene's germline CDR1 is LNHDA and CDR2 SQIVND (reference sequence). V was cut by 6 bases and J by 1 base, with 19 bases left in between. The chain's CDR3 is CASSSSGGTWSNQPQHF. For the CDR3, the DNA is TGTGCCAGTAGCTCGTCCGGCGGGACTTGGAGCAATCAGCCCCAGCATTTT. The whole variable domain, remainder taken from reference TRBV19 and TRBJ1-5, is DGGITQSPKYLFRKEGQNVTLSCEQNLNHDAMYWYRQDPGQGLRLIYYSQIVNDFQKGDIAEGYSVSREKKESFPLTVTSAQKNPTAFYLCASSSSGGTWSNQPQHFGDGTRLSIL.

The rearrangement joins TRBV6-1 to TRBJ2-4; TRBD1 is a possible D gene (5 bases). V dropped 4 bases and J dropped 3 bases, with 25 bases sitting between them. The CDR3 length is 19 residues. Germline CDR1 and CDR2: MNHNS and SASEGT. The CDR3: CASSVDSLASPTFKNIQYF. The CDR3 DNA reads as TGTGCCAGCAGTGTCGACAGTTTAGCATCCCCGACATTCAAAAACATTCAGTACTTC.

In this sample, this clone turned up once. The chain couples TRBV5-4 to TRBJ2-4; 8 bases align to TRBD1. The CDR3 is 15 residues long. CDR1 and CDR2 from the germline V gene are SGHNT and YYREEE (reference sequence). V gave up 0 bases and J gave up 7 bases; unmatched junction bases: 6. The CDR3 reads CASSLDRQGRNIQYF. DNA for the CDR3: TGTGCCAGCAGCTTGGATCGACAGGGGAGGAACATTCAGTACTTC.

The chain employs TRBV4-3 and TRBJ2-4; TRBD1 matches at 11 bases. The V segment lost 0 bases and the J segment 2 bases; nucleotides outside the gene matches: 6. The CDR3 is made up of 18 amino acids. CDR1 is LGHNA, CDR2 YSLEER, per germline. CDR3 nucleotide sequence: TGCGCCAGCAGCCAAGATGGCCGGGACAGGGGGTCCAAAAACATTCAGTACTTC. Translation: CASSQDGRDRGSKNIQYF.

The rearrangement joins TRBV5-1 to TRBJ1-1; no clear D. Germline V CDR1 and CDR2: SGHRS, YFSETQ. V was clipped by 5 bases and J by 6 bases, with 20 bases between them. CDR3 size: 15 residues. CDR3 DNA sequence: TGCGCCAGCAGTGATGGGGTTCTCCGCGACGCTGAAGCTTTCTTT. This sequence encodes CASSDGVLRDAEAFF.

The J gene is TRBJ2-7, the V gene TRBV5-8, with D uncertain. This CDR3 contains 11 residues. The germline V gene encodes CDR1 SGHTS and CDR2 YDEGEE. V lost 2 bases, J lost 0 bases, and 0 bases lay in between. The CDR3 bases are TGTGCCAGCAGCTTCTCCTACGAGCAGTACTTC. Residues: CASSFSYEQYF.

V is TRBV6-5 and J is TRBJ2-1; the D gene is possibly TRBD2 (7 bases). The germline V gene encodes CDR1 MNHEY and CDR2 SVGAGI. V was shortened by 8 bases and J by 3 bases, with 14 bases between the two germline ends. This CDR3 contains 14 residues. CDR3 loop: CASQPGGYYNEQFF. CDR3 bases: TGTGCCAGCCAACCGGGGGGCTACTACAATGAGCAGTTCTTC.

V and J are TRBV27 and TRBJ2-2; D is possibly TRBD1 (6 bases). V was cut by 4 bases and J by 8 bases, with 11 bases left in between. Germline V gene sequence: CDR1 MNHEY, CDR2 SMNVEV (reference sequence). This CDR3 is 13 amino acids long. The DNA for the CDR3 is TGTGCCAGCAGTTCAACAGACAGGGGGGAGCTGTTTTTT. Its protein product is CASSSTDRGELFF.

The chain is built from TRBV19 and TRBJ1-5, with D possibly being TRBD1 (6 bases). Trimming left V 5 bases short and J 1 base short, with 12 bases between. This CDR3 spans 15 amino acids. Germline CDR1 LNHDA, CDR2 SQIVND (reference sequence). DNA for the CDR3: TGTGCCAGTAGTTTCAGGGGAGAAAGCAATCAGCCCCAGCATTTT. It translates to CASSFRGESNQPQHF.

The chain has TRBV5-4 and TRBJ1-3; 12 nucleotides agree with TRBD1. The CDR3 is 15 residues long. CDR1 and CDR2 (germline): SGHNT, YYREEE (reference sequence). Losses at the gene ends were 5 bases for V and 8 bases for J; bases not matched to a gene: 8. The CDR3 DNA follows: TGTGCCAGCAGAACCGGGACAGGGGGCCCGGACACCATATATTTT. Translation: CASRTGTGGPDTIYF.

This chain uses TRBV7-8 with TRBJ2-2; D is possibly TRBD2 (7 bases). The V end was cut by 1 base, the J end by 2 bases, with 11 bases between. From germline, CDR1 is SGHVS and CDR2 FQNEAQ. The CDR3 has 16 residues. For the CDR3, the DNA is TGTGCCAGCAGCTTAGTCGGGGGGCGCAACACCGGGGAGCTGTTTTTT. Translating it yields CASSLVGGRNTGELFF.

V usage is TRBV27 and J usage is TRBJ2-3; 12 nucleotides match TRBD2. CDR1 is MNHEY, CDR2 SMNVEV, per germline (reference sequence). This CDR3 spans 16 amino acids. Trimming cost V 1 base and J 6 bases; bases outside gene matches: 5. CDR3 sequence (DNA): TGTGCCAGCAGTTTATGGCTAGCGGGGGGGCCCGATACGCAGTATTTT. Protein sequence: CASSLWLAGGPDTQYF.

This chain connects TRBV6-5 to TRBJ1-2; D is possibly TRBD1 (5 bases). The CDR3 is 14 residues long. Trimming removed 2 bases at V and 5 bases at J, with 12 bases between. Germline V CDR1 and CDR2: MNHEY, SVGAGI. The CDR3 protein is CASSYGGTEYGYTF. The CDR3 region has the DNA TGTGCCAGCAGTTACGGGGGGACTGAGTATGGCTACACCTTC.

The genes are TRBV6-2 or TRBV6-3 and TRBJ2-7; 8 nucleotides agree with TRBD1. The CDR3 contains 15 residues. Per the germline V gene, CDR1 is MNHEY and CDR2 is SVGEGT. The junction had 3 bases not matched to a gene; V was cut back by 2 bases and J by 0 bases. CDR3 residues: CASSYQGASSYEQYF. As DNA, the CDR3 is TGTGCCAGCAGTTACCAGGGGGCCAGCTCCTACGAGCAGTACTTC.

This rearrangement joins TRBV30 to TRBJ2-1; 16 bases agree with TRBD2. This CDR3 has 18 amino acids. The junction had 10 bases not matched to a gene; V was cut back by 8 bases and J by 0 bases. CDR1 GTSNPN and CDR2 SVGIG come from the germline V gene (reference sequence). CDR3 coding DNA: TGTGCCCGGACGGGACTAGCGGGGGGGCAAAGCTCCTACAATGAGCAGTTCTTC. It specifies CARTGLAGGQSSYNEQFF.

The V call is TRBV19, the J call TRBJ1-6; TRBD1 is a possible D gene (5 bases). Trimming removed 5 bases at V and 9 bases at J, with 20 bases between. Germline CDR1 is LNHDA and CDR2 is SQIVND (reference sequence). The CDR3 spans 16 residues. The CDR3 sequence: CASSPSGLKSGSPLHF. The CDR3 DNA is TGTGCCAGTAGTCCCTCGGGACTCAAAAGCGGTTCACCCCTCCACTTT.

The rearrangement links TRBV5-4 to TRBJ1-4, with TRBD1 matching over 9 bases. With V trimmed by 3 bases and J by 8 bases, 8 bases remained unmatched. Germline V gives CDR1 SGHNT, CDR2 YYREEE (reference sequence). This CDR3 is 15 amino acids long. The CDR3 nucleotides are TGTGCCAGCAGCTCACAAACCGGGACAGGGGAAAAACTGTTTTTT. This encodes CASSSQTGTGEKLFF.

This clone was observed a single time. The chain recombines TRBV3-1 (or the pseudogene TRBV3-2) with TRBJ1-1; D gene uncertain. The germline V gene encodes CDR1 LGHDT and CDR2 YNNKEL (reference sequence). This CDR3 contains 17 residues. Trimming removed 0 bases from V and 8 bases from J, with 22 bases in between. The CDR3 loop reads CASSQEGGRARFAEAFF. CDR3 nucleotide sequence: TGTGCCAGCAGCCAAGAGGGTGGGCGCGCCCGGTTTGCCGAAGCTTTCTTT.

CDR3 residues: CASSGGTQYF. Written as DNA, the CDR3 is TGTGCCAGCAGTGGCGGGACCCAGTACTTC. The V and J genes are TRBV2 and TRBJ2-5; no clear D. Germline CDR1 reads SNHLY; CDR2 reads FYNNEI. V was clipped by 4 bases and J by 7 bases, with 4 bases between them. The CDR3 is made up of 10 amino acids.

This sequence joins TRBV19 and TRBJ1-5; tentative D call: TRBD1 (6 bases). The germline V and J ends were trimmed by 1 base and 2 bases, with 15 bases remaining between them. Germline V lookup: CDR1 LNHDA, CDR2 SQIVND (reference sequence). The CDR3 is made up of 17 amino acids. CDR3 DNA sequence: TGTGCCAGTAGTATAGGCCCCCCGGACAGTGGCAATCAGCCCCAGCATTTT. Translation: CASSIGPPDSGNQPQHF. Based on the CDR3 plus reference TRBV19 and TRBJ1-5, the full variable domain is DGGITQSPKYLFRKEGQNVTLSCEQNLNHDAMYWYRQDPGQGLRLIYYSQIVNDFQKGDIAEGYSVSREKKESFPLTVTSAQKNPTAFYLCASSIGPPDSGNQPQHFGDGTRLSIL.

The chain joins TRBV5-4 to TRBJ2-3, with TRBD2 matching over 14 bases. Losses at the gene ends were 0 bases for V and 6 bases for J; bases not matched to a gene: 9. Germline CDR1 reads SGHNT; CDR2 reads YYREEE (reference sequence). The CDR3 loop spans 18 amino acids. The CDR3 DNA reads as TGTGCCAGCAGCTTGGGTGGCGGACTAGCGGGGGGCGTGGATACGCAGTATTTT. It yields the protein CASSLGGGLAGGVDTQYF.

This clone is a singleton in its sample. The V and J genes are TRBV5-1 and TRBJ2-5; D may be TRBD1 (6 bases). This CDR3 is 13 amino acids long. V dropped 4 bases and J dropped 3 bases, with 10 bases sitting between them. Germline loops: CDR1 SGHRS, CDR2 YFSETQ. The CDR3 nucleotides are TGCGCCAGCAGCCCGGGACAAAAAGAGACCCAGTACTTC. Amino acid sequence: CASSPGQKETQYF.

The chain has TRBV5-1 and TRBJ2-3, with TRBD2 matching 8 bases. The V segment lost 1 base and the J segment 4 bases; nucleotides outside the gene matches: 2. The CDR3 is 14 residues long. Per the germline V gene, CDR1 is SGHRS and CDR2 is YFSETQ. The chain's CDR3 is CASSLYGGADTQYF. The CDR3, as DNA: TGCGCCAGCAGCTTGTACGGGGGGGCAGATACGCAGTATTTT.

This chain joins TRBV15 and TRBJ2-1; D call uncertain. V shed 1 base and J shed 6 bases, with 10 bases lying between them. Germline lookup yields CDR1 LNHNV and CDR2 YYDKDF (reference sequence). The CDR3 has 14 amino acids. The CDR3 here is CATSRGWGRNEQFF. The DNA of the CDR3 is TGTGCCACCAGCAGAGGGTGGGGTCGCAATGAGCAGTTCTTC.

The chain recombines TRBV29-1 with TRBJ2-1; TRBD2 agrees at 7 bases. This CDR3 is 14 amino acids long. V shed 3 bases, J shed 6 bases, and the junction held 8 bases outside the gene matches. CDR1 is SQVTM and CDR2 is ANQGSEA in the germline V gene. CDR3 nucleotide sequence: TGCAGCGTTGACGGGAGGCCCTTATCCAATGAGCAGTTCTTC. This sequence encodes CSVDGRPLSNEQFF.

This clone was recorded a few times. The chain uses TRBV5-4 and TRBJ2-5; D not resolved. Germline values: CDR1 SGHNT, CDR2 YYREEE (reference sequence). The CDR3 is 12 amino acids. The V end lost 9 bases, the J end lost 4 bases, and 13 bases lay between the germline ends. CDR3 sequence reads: CATQTKGETQYF. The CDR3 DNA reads TGTGCCACGCAAACAAAAGGAGAGACCCAGTACTTC. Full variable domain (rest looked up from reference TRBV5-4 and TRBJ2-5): ETGVTQSPTHLIKTRGQQVTLRCSSQSGHNTVSWYQQALGQGPQFIFQYYREEENGRGNFPPRFSGLQFPNYSSELNVNALELDDSALYLCATQTKGETQYFGPGTRLLVL.